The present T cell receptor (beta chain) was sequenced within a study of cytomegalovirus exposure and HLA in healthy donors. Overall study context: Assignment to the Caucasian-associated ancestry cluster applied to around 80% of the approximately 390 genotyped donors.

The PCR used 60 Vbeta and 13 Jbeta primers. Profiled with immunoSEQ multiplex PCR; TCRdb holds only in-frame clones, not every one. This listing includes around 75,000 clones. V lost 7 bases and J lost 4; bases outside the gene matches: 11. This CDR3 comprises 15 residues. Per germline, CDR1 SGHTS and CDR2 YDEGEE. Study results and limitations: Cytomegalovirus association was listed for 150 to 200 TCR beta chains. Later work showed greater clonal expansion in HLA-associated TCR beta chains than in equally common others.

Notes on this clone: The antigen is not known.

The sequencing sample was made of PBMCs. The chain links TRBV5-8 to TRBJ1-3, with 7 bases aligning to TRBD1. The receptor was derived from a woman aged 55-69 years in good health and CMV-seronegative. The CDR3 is CASGRHRGEGNTIYF. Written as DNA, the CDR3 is TGTGCCAGCGGCCGCCACAGGGGCGAAGGAAACACCATATATTTT.